This section outlines one T cell receptor beta chain sequence together with its context. TCRdb recomputed calls from the 5' RACE reads with MiXCR, one row per CDR3 protein. The sample has around 88,000 distinct CDR3 sequences; less than 15% are singletons. Per the germline V gene, CDR1 is SGDLS and CDR2 is YYNGEE. The length of the CDR3 is 17 residues. With V trimmed by 2 bases and J by 1 base, 8 bases remained unmatched. This entry belongs to a study of T cells after yellow fever vaccination. Study-wide findings and caveats: Any FACS-sorted repertoire could hold abundant clonotypes that contaminate it from the bulk population. Weaker in magnitude, the secondary response showed a faster peak on day 5 versus 15.

The clonotype was recovered from a man in his late teens or twenties who received the YFV17D yellow fever vaccine. The rearrangement links TRBV9 to TRBJ2-1; TRBD2 matches 8 bases. Sequences were derived from CD8+ T cells not binding an NS4B(214-222) dextramer, sorted from PBMCs, sampled roughly 23 days after the first yellow fever vaccination. CDR3 sequence (DNA): TGTGCCAGCAGCGTCGGCGGGGGGCAGGTATCCTACAATGAGCAGTTCTTC. As protein: CASSVGGGQVSYNEQFF.